One sample yielded the 21 T cell receptor beta chains listed below, sequenced in a study of tissue T cells after allogeneic stem cell transplantation. Generated by immunoSEQ multiplex PCR, the TCRdb table keeps only in-frame clones and is missing some. The repertoire includes approximately 47,000 clones, roughly 73% of them detected once, and roughly 0.77% sits in the top ten. Sequenced material: sorted cells pooled from one or two spleens. The source is a pool of C57BL/6 mice in good health.

As for this clone: Mouse germline and gene names are used. The read ends 1 residue before the CDR3 terminus; that terminus is restored from the germline J gene. The V call is TRBV16, the J call TRBJ2-3; D might be TRBD1 (6 bases). Germline CDR1 reads SGHSA; CDR2 reads FRNQAP. CDR3 length: 14 amino acids. Trimming took 4 bases from V and 1 from J, leaving 9 bases between them. The covered CDR3 bases are TGTGCAAGCAGCTCCAGGGGTGGTGCAGAAACGCTGTAT. Its protein is CASSSRGGAETLY. The whole CDR3 protein is CASSSRGGAETLYF.

With regard to this clone: The gene names given are mouse names. With the read ending 1 residue before the CDR3 end, the germline J gene is used to fill in that end. This chain joins TRBV26 and TRBJ2-5; D gene uncertain. The V gene's germline CDR1 is KGHPV and CDR2 FQNQEV (reference sequence). Between the trimmed V and J ends, which lost 2 bases and 0 bases, there was a span of 6 bases. CDR3 length equals 14 residues. The DNA read from the CDR3 is TGTGCCAGCAGTCTGGGGGTTAACCAAGACACCCAGTAC. It specifies CASSLGVNQDTQY. In full, the CDR3 is CASSLGVNQDTQYF.

Worth noting for this clone: Gene names denote mouse genes. The CDR3 goes on 1 residue after the read ends, and that part is filled in from the germline J gene. The sample carries other DNA sequences with the same CDR3. The gene calls are TRBV13-2 and TRBJ2-7; TRBD2 agrees at 13 bases. The length of the CDR3 is 15 residues. Germline V gene data show CDR1 as NNHNN and CDR2 as SYGAGS (reference sequence). V was pared by 5 bases and J by 3 bases, with 5 bases of the junction left unmatched. The CDR3 loop reads CASGGGLGGDYEQYF. The CDR3 bases that were read are TGTGCCAGCGGGGGGGGACTGGGGGGGGACTATGAACAGTAC.

A remark on this clone: Gene names refer to mouse genes. The CDR3 end is not reached by the read, which stops 1 residue before it; the germline J gene fills it in. The V and J genes are TRBV19 and TRBJ2-1, with unresolved D. V gave up 1 base and J gave up 4 bases, with 9 bases separating them. This CDR3 is built from 14 residues. Per the germline V gene, CDR1 is FNHDT and CDR2 is SITEND (reference sequence). CDR3 sequence reads: CASSIPLWYAEQFF. The CDR3 DNA, read in part, is TGTGCCAGCAGTATACCCCTATGGTATGCTGAGCAGTTC.

This clone was seen a handful of times. Gene names and germline refer to mouse. Read coverage stops 1 residue before the CDR3 terminus; the germline J gene supplies the remainder. The chain employs TRBV13-1 and TRBJ2-1; TRBD2 matches at 7 bases. V trimming: 2 bases; J trimming: 2 bases; junction bases outside the gene matches: 4. The CDR3 loop spans 15 amino acids. Looked up from germline, CDR1 is NSHNY and CDR2 is SYGAGN. The sequenced part of the CDR3 DNA is TGTGCCAGCAGTGACCCTCTGGGGGACTATGCTGAGCAGTTC. Translation gives CASSDPLGDYAEQF. The CDR3, in full, reads CASSDPLGDYAEQFF.

On this clone itself: Here the gene names and germline are mouse. The read ends 1 residue before the CDR3 terminus; that terminus is restored from the germline J gene. The gene calls are TRBV31 and TRBJ2-2, with 8 nucleotides matching TRBD2. CDR1 and CDR2 (germline): GKSSPN, SITVG. After removal of 3 bases from V and 2 bases from J, the junction contained 2 bases not matched to a gene. The CDR3 is 14 amino acids. The CDR3 sequence: CAWRHWGNTGQLYF. CDR3 bases read: TGTGCCTGGAGACACTGGGGGAACACCGGGCAGCTCTAC.

For this clone: Here the gene names and germline are mouse. Read coverage stops 1 residue before the CDR3 terminus; the germline J gene supplies the remainder. The rearrangement joins TRBV20 to TRBJ2-1; no clear D gene. Trimming took off 1 base at V and 6 bases at J, with 7 bases between the two ends. There are 12 residues in the CDR3. CDR1 and CDR2 (germline): GFQATS, STVNSAI. CDR3 DNA (partial): TGTGGTGCTAGGGTGGGTTTTGCTGAGCAGTTC. Protein product: CGARVGFAEQF. The CDR3 in its entirety is CGARVGFAEQFF.

Comments on this clone: The gene names here belong to mouse. The CDR3 goes on 1 residue after the read ends, and that part is filled in from the germline J gene. The V gene is TRBV13-2, the J gene TRBJ1-3, with D hard to call. With 1 base removed from V and 0 bases from J, the gap between germline ends came to 5 bases. Germline CDR1 NNHNN, CDR2 SYGAGS (reference sequence). The CDR3 spans 14 residues. Here the CDR3 reads CASGDSHSGNTLYF. The part of the CDR3 DNA that was read is TGTGCCAGCGGTGATTCACATTCTGGAAATACGCTCTAT.

As to this clone: Genes and germline come from the mouse. The CDR3 is cut off 1 residue early in the read; its end comes from the germline J gene. The rearrangement joins TRBV20 to TRBJ2-3, with no clear D. The length of the CDR3 is 14 residues. Trimming took off 1 base at V and 0 bases at J, with 8 bases between the two ends. Germline values: CDR1 GFQATS, CDR2 STVNSAI. This CDR3 reads CGARGNPSAETLYF. CDR3 DNA (partial): TGTGGTGCTAGGGGCAACCCTAGTGCAGAAACGCTGTAT. Supplemented by reference TRBV20 and TRBJ2-3, the full variable domain reads GALVYQYPRRTICKSGTSMRMECQAVGFQATSVAWYRQSPQKTFELIALSTVNSAIKYEQNFTQEKFPISHPNLSFSSMTVLNAYLEDRGLYLCGARGNPSAETLYFGSGTRLTVL.

Turning to this clone: Each gene name is a mouse one. The read gets to within 1 residue of the CDR3 end, and the germline J gene fills in the rest. The genes are TRBV13-2 and TRBJ2-7; 14 nucleotides match TRBD2. The CDR3 length is 14 residues. The germline CDR1 and CDR2 sequences are NNHNN and SYGAGS (reference sequence). Trimming cost V 6 bases and J 7 bases; bases outside gene matches: 6. Partial CDR3 DNA: TGTGCCAGCGCGGGGGACTGGGGGGGCTGGGAACAGTAC. This sequence encodes CASAGDWGGWEQY. The entire CDR3 is CASAGDWGGWEQYF.

With regard to this clone: Mouse names are used for the genes. Here the CDR3 reads CASSLEGISGNTLYF. The sequenced part of the CDR3 DNA is TGTGCCAGCAGCTTAGAGGGGATTTCTGGAAATACGCTCTAT. The rearrangement links TRBV3 to TRBJ1-3; the D gene is possibly TRBD1 (5 bases). The CDR3 extends 1 residue past the end of the read, so its final part is completed from the germline J gene. The V end lost 1 base, the J end lost 0 bases, and 7 bases lay between the germline ends. CDR3 length equals 15 residues. Germline CDR1 is SNHLY and CDR2 is FYNGKV (reference sequence).

Note on this clone: Gene names follow the mouse nomenclature. Coverage ceases 1 residue before the CDR3 finishes, and the germline J gene fills in the end. V and J are TRBV4 and TRBJ2-3, with D tentatively TRBD1 or TRBD2 (5 bases each). V lost 10 bases, J lost 0 bases, and 11 bases lay in between. Germline lookup yields CDR1 LGHDT and CDR2 YNNKQL (reference sequence). The CDR3 totals 13 residues. This CDR3 is CANGGSSAETLYF. Partial CDR3 DNA: TGTGCCAACGGGGGTTCTAGTGCAGAAACGCTGTAT. Variable domain in full (rest from reference TRBV4 and TRBJ2-3): ETAVFQTPNYHVTQVGNEVSFNCKQTLGHDTMYWYKQDSKKLLKIMFSYNNKQLIVNETVPRRFSPQSSDKAHLNLRIKSVEPEDSAVYLCANGGSSAETLYFGSGTRLTVL.

Of note for this clone: Mouse gene names and germline throughout. The CDR3 is cut off 1 residue early in the read; its end comes from the germline J gene. V gene TRBV2 combines with J gene TRBJ2-3; 13 bases are a match to TRBD2. V lost 0 bases, J lost 6 bases, and 3 bases stayed unmatched. CDR3 length equals 16 residues. CDR1 and CDR2 (germline): LGHNA, YSYQKL. The CDR3 is CASSQEPGLGGETLYF. The part of the CDR3 DNA that was read is TGTGCCAGCAGCCAAGAACCGGGACTGGGGGGGGAAACGCTGTAT.

There are a few counts of this clone. Gene names and germline refer to mouse. Sequencing ends 1 residue short of the CDR3 end; the germline J gene provides the rest. The chain joins TRBV14 to TRBJ1-4; no reliable D call. V dropped 2 bases and J dropped 4 bases, with 6 bases sitting between them. The CDR3 runs 13 residues. Germline CDR1 is SGHDT and CDR2 is FRDEAV. The sequenced part of the CDR3 DNA is TGTGCCAGCAGTTTAGCATACAACGAAAGATTATTT. Protein sequence: CASSLAYNERLF. The whole CDR3 protein reads CASSLAYNERLFF.

Regarding this clone: The germline and genes are mouse ones. The read stops 1 residue short of the end of the CDR3; the missing end is completed from the germline J gene. J is TRBJ2-5 and V is TRBV2; 8 bases agree with TRBD2. Germline trimming cut 0 bases from V and 6 bases from J; bases unmatched to any gene: 5. The CDR3 consists of 15 residues. Germline assignment: CDR1 LGHNA and CDR2 YSYQKL. This chain's CDR3 is CASSQEGGGADTQYF. CDR3 bases read: TGTGCCAGCAGCCAAGAGGGGGGGGGCGCCGACACCCAGTAC.

Note on this clone: Gene names follow the mouse nomenclature. The sequenced CDR3 bases are TGTGCCAGCAGTTTAAACAGGGGGCCAAACACAGAAGTCTTC. Translated, it gives CASSLNRGPNTEVF. The entire CDR3 sequence reads CASSLNRGPNTEVFF. The V and J genes are TRBV15 and TRBJ1-1, with 9 bases that match TRBD1. Read sequence stops 1 residue before the CDR3 end, and the germline J gene provides the missing end. Germline trimming cut 2 bases from V and 0 bases from J; bases unmatched to any gene: 1. This CDR3 is 15 amino acids long. CDR1 is SGHND and CDR2 is FRSKSL in the germline V gene.

A word on this clone: Mouse gene names and germline throughout. The read terminates 1 residue ahead of where the CDR3 ends, so the germline J gene completes it. The V call is TRBV20, the J call TRBJ1-4; 7 bases fit TRBD1. Unmatched junction bases numbered 5, after V lost 7 bases and J lost 3 bases. This CDR3 comprises 13 residues. The germline V gene has CDR1 GFQATS and CDR2 STVNSAI. The CDR3 protein is CGGRQGANERLFF. CDR3 bases read: TGTGGTGGCAGGCAGGGGGCCAACGAAAGATTATTT.

Notes on this clone: All gene names here are mouse names. The read gets to within 1 residue of the CDR3 end, and the germline J gene fills in the rest. The J gene is TRBJ2-3, the V gene TRBV13-1; 10 bases align to TRBD2. Trimming took 3 bases from V and 1 from J; bases not matched to a gene: 5. CDR1 and CDR2 from the germline V gene are NSHNY and SYGAGN. The CDR3 contains 16 residues. This chain's CDR3 is CASSARTGGGAETLYF. Incomplete CDR3 DNA: TGTGCCAGCAGTGCCCGGACTGGGGGTGGTGCAGAAACGCTGTAT.

This clone has just a few counts. Each gene name is a mouse one. The CDR3 end is not reached by the read, which stops 1 residue before it; the germline J gene fills it in. The J gene is TRBJ2-7, the V gene TRBV19; TRBD2 agrees at 13 bases. Germline V gene sequence: CDR1 FNHDT, CDR2 SITEND (reference sequence). The V gene end was trimmed by 5 bases and the J gene end by 7 bases; junction bases not matched to a gene: 6. The CDR3 loop spans 14 amino acids. The DNA read from the CDR3 is TGTGCCAGCAGCACTGGACTGGGGGGGCGGGAACAGTAC. Translated, it gives CASSTGLGGREQY. The whole CDR3 region reads CASSTGLGGREQYF.

Worth noting for this clone: Here the gene names and germline are mouse. The read ends 1 residue before the CDR3 terminus; that terminus is restored from the germline J gene. The V gene is TRBV13-2, the J gene TRBJ2-5, with 9 bases identical to TRBD2. Germline CDR1 NNHNN, CDR2 SYGAGS (reference sequence). The junction had 2 bases not matched to a gene; V was cut back by 0 bases and J by 0 bases. The CDR3 totals 16 residues. CDR3 amino acids: CASGDAGGGNQDTQYF. The CDR3 bases that were read are TGTGCCAGCGGTGATGCTGGGGGGGGGAACCAAGACACCCAGTAC.

This clone was observed a handful of times. Germline and genes here are mouse. The CDR3 is cut off 1 residue early in the read; its end comes from the germline J gene. The rearrangement uses TRBV29 and TRBJ2-2; D might be TRBD1 or TRBD2, each matching 6 bases. The V gene's germline CDR1 is MSHET and CDR2 SYDVDS. The CDR3 is 14 residues long. Trimming shortened V by 4 bases and J by 2 bases, and 8 bases separated the two germline ends. CDR3 amino acids: CASSYGGNTGQLYF. CDR3 DNA, as far as it was read: TGTGCTAGCAGTTACGGGGGCAACACCGGGCAGCTCTAC.